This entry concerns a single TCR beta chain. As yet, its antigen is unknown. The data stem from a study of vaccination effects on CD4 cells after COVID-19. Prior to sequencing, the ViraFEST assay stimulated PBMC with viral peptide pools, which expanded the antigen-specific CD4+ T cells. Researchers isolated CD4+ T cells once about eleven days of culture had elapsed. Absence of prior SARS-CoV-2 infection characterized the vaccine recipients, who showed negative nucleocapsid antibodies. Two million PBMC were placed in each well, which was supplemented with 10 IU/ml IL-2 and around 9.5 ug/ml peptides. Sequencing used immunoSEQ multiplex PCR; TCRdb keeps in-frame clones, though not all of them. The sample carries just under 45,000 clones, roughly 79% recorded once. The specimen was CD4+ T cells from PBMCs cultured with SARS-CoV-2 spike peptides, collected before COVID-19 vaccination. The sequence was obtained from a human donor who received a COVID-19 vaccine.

CDR3 in amino acids: CASSRDRDFHEQFF. The CDR3 nucleotides are TGTGCCAGCAGCAGGGACAGGGACTTCCATGAGCAGTTCTTC. The chain joins TRBV11-3 to TRBJ2-1, with 9 nucleotides matching TRBD1. The V segment lost 5 bases and the J segment 8 bases; nucleotides outside the gene matches: 7. Germline V gene data show CDR1 as SGHNT and CDR2 as YENEEA. The CDR3 runs 14 residues. Full variable domain (remainder filled in from reference TRBV11-3 and TRBJ2-1): EAGVVQSPRYKIIEKKQPVAFWCNPISGHNTLYWYLQNLGQGPELLIRYENEEAVDDSQLPKDRFSAERLKGVDSTLKIQPAELGDSAVYLCASSRDRDFHEQFFGPGTRLTVL.